The source of this TCR beta chain is a study of CXCR3-negative and CXCR3-positive naive CD8 T cells. Triplicate sorts of 300,000 cells per CD8+ subset. Germline CDR1 SGHVS, CDR2 FNYEAQ. The CDR3 is 15 residues long. TRB cDNA libraries were made by UMI-labeled 5' RACE. TCRdb re-called the 5' RACE reads and catalogs CDR3 proteins one per entry, DNA excluded. The sample data list some 130,000 distinct CDR3 sequences. This TCR was sampled from a human donor in good health. Some clones in this sample may be carry-over from other donors' samples. The V and J genes are TRBV7-6 and TRBJ2-7; TCRdb names TRBD2, which stays unverified in the absence of DNA. Sequenced: naive CXCR3- CD8+ T cells from blood. Documented subset: CD45RO-CCR7+CD27+CD95- naive CD8+ T cells lacking CXCR3 (TNR3-). The CDR3 here is CASSISSGNTYEQYF.